What follows are 30 T cell receptor beta chains derived from one specimen sequenced in a study of vaccination and CD4 T cells after COVID-19. The Oncomine TCR Beta short-read assay was applied to DNA of cultured CD4+ T cells. TCRdb independently ran MiXCR on the PCR reads; one entry per CDR3 protein. The table shows around 10,000 distinct CDR3 sequences, with roughly 33% occurring only once. The treatment was: approximately nine-day PBMC culture with coronavirus spike peptide pools or control peptides (ViraFEST assay). The antigens these receptors bind are not known. Sequenced material: CD4+ T cells from blood, cultured in vitro, taken after SARS-CoV-2 vaccination. These receptors all come from a human donor who had recovered from COVID-19.

This sequence joins TRBV11-2 and TRBJ2-1, with a weak D call TRBD2 (5 bases). The length of the CDR3 is 15 residues. Germline values: CDR1 SGHAT, CDR2 FQNNGV. V lost 4 bases and J lost 9, with 19 bases in between. In DNA, the CDR3 is TGTGCCAGCAGCTCCGACCGGACTCCCCGGGGTGAGCAGTTCTTC. This codes for CASSSDRTPRGEQFF.

This rearrangement joins TRBV10-3 to TRBJ1-1; 7 bases agree with TRBD1. Germline CDR1 and CDR2: ENHRY and SYGVKD. V was pared by 1 base and J by 1 base, with 6 bases of the junction left unmatched. The CDR3 runs to 16 residues. In nucleotides, the CDR3 is TGTGCCATCAGTGAGTTGAAGGGGGCTAAGAACACTGAAGCTTTCTTT. Protein: CAISELKGAKNTEAFF.

This chain uses TRBV7-2 with TRBJ1-1; 7 bases line up with TRBD1. The V gene end was trimmed by 5 bases and the J gene end by 5 bases; junction bases not matched to a gene: 11. Per germline, CDR1 SGHTA and CDR2 FQGNSA. This CDR3 is 15 amino acids long. CDR3 protein: CASSLQTGLKTEAFF. The DNA for the CDR3 is TGTGCCAGCAGCCTTCAGACAGGGCTTAAAACTGAAGCTTTCTTT.

This clonotype was seen a handful of times. The genes are TRBV11-3 and TRBJ2-2, with 11 bases lining up with TRBD1. From germline, CDR1 is SGHNT and CDR2 YENEEA. Unmatched junction bases numbered 6, after V lost 1 base and J lost 5 bases. This CDR3 comprises 17 residues. CDR3 residues: CASSLGSGTGGTGELFF. In nucleotides, the CDR3 is TGTGCCAGCAGCTTAGGTTCCGGGACAGGGGGGACCGGGGAGCTGTTTTTT.

J is TRBJ2-7 and V is TRBV11-2; TRBD1 is a possible D gene (5 bases). The V end lost 1 base, the J end lost 3 bases, and 13 bases lay between the germline ends. The CDR3 consists of 15 residues. The germline V gene encodes CDR1 SGHAT and CDR2 FQNNGV. The CDR3 reads CASSLVIGEGYEQYF. In DNA form, the CDR3 reads TGTGCCAGCAGCTTAGTAATAGGGGAAGGCTACGAGCAGTACTTC. Looking up the rest from reference TRBV11-2 and TRBJ2-7 gives the full variable domain: EAGVAQSPRYKIIEKRQSVAFWCNPISGHATLYWYQQILGQGPKLLIQFQNNGVVDDSQLPKDRFSAERLKGVDSTLKIQPAKLEDSAVYLCASSLVIGEGYEQYFGPGTRLTVT.

The chain couples TRBV7-8 to TRBJ2-1; D is uncertain. V was cut by 1 base and J by 4 bases, with 5 bases left in between. The CDR3 spans 13 residues. Germline V gives CDR1 SGHVS, CDR2 FQNEAQ. CDR3 nucleotide sequence: TGTGCCAGCAGCTTAGTGCTGTACAATGAGCAGTTCTTC. This gives the protein CASSLVLYNEQFF.

This chain uses TRBV19 with TRBJ2-2; 11 nucleotides agree with TRBD2. Germline CDR1 and CDR2: LNHDA and SQIVND (reference sequence). The length of the CDR3 is 16 residues. After removal of 4 bases from V and 4 bases from J, the junction contained 5 bases not matched to a gene. The CDR3, as DNA: TGTGCCAGTAGTACCCCTAGCGGGAGGACCACCGGGGAGCTGTTTTTT. Translating it yields CASSTPSGRTTGELFF.

Sample share makes this clonotype large. This chain links TRBV6-2 or TRBV6-3 with TRBJ2-3; no firm D call. Germline V lookup: CDR1 MNHEY, CDR2 SVGEGT. The V and J ends lost 6 bases and 7 bases respectively, with 14 bases between them. CDR3 size: 13 residues. The CDR3 region is CASSLNSLYTQYF. DNA of the CDR3: TGTGCCAGCAGCCTAAATAGCTTGTATACGCAGTATTTT.

The chain is built from TRBV20-1 and TRBJ2-2; 7 nucleotides line up with TRBD2. This CDR3 is built from 14 residues. Trimming took 2 bases from V and 7 from J; bases not matched to a gene: 7. Germline CDR1 DFQATT, CDR2 SNEGSKA (reference sequence). CDR3 nucleotide sequence: TGCAGTGCTAGAAGGGGACTAACCGGCGGGGAGCTGTTTTTT. Amino acids: CSARRGLTGGELFF.

This clonotype was seen only a few times. The gene calls are TRBV6-1 and TRBJ1-5; D perhaps matches TRBD1 (5 bases). Germline V gives CDR1 MNHNS, CDR2 SASEGT. The CDR3 sequence is 15 residues long. V was trimmed by 2 bases and J by 3 bases, leaving 11 bases between them. CDR3 coding DNA: TGTGCCAGCAGTGAAAGTGGGGGGGACAATCAGCCCCAGCATTTT. Its protein is CASSESGGDNQPQHF.

This clonotype was counted a few times. The CDR3 sequence is CASSLHDRVVGYTF. The CDR3 nucleotides are TGTGCCAGCAGTTTACATGACAGGGTAGTTGGCTACACCTTC. V usage is TRBV28 and J usage is TRBJ1-2, with 7 bases aligning to TRBD1. This CDR3 spans 14 amino acids. V dropped 2 bases and J dropped 7; count of bases not matched to a gene: 7. Germline assignment: CDR1 MDHEN and CDR2 SYDVKM.

The genes are TRBV6-1 and TRBJ1-1; D gene ambiguous. This CDR3 spans 13 amino acids. CDR1 is MNHNS, CDR2 SASEGT, per germline. The V gene lost 2 bases and the J gene lost 1 base, with 5 bases spanning the gap. CDR3 nucleotides: TGTGCCAGCAGTGAACCAGGGAACACTGAAGCTTTCTTT. Residues: CASSEPGNTEAFF.

The gene calls are TRBV24-1 and TRBJ2-2; D is undetermined. CDR3 length: 12 amino acids. Trimming pared 3 bases from V and 5 bases from J, leaving 3 bases between. Germline V gene lookup returns CDR1 KGHDR and CDR2 SFDVKD. This chain's CDR3 is CATSDRTGELFF. The CDR3 bases are TGTGCCACCAGTGATCGGACCGGGGAGCTGTTTTTT.

This clonotype was counted only a few times. The chain recombines TRBV20-1 with TRBJ2-4; the match to TRBD2 covers 11 bases. V shed 2 bases, J shed 8 bases, and the junction held 5 bases outside the gene matches. This CDR3 has 14 residues. Germline-derived CDR1 and CDR2 are DFQATT and SNEGSKA (reference sequence). The CDR3 DNA reads TGCAGTGCTAGATTTGGACTAGCGGGTTACATTCAGTACTTC. This translates into CSARFGLAGYIQYF.

This clonotype was counted between two and nine times. The chain joins TRBV20-1 to TRBJ2-1, with 15 bases fitting TRBD2. CDR3 length equals 15 residues. J lost 9 bases, V lost 6 bases, and 9 bases had no gene match. Germline V lookup: CDR1 DFQATT, CDR2 SNEGSKA (reference sequence). The CDR3 DNA sequence: TGCAGTGCATTTCGGACTAGCGGGAGGGCCGGTGAGCAGTTCTTC. This encodes CSAFRTSGRAGEQFF.

This chain links TRBV20-1 with TRBJ2-7, with TRBD1 matching over 7 bases. The ends lost 6 bases at V and 4 bases at J; junction bases unmatched: 9. The CDR3 length is 13 residues. In germline, CDR1 is DFQATT, CDR2 SNEGSKA (reference sequence). The CDR3 loop is CSAGAGGLYEQYF. The CDR3 nucleotides are TGCAGTGCGGGAGCAGGGGGATTATACGAGCAGTACTTC.

This clonotype has more than one count but fewer than ten. The rearrangement links TRBV28 to TRBJ2-7; D not certain. The CDR3 length is 11 residues. Germline-derived CDR1 and CDR2 are MDHEN and SYDVKM. V was cut by 4 bases and J by 9 bases, with 10 bases left in between. CDR3 nucleotide sequence: TGTGCCAGCAGTTCCTCCAGGTCGCAGTACTTC. Encoded protein: CASSSSRSQYF.

This chain links TRBV27 with TRBJ1-1; possible D gene TRBD1, 6 bases. Trimming removed 3 bases at V and 5 bases at J, with 25 bases between. Germline-derived CDR1 and CDR2 are MNHEY and SMNVEV (reference sequence). The CDR3 contains 18 residues. CDR3 DNA sequence: TGTGCCAGCAGTTTGTCCCAGGCAGGGGTCCGGTCGGGGACTGAAGCTTTCTTT. Its translation is CASSLSQAGVRSGTEAFF.

This clonotype was detected only a few times. The chain carries TRBV28 and TRBJ2-3, with D perhaps TRBD1 or TRBD2 (6 bases each). CDR1 MDHEN and CDR2 SYDVKM come from the germline V gene. Trimming stripped 6 bases from V and 5 bases from J, with 18 bases between. CDR3 size: 15 residues. CDR3 DNA sequence: TGTGCCAGCAGCCGCACCGGAGGGGGGCGAGATACGCAGTATTTT. Amino acids: CASSRTGGGRDTQYF.

The rearrangement uses TRBV29-1 and TRBJ2-3, with unresolved D. Germline loops: CDR1 SQVTM, CDR2 ANQGSEA. The V end lost 3 bases, the J end lost 4 bases, and 8 bases lay between the germline ends. This CDR3 contains 12 residues. CDR3: CSVEGGADTQYF. In DNA, the CDR3 is TGCAGCGTTGAGGGTGGGGCAGATACGCAGTATTTT.

This sequence joins TRBV29-1 and TRBJ1-6; 7 bases are a match to TRBD1. The J segment lost 10 bases and the V segment lost 7 bases, leaving 10 bases of the junction unmatched. The germline CDR1 and CDR2 sequences are SQVTM and ANQGSEA. This CDR3 is built from 13 residues. This CDR3 is CSAQTGSGSPLHF. CDR3 in DNA: TGCAGCGCACAGACAGGGTCTGGCTCACCCCTCCACTTT.

A word on this clonotype: This may arise from a read error, as a much more abundant clone is one base away. V gene TRBV19 combines with J gene TRBJ2-2, with TRBD2 identical over 7 bases. The V gene's germline CDR1 is LNHDA and CDR2 SQIVND (reference sequence). The CDR3 is made up of 16 amino acids. The DNA of the CDR3 is TGTGCCAGTTGTATGTCTCTAGCGGTGAACACCGGGGAGCTGTTTTTT. It codes for CASCMSLAVNTGELFF. Full variable domain (outside the CDR3, taken from reference TRBV19 and TRBJ2-2): DGGITQSPKYLFRKEGQNVTLSCEQNLNHDAMYWYRQDPGQGLRLIYYSQIVNDFQKGDIAEGYSVSREKKESFPLTVTSAQKNPTAFYLCASCMSLAVNTGELFFGEGSRLTVL.

J is TRBJ1-5 and V is TRBV6-1; TRBD1 is a possible D gene (5 bases). Between the trimmed V and J ends, which lost 2 bases and 7 bases, there was a span of 15 bases. The length of the CDR3 is 15 residues. The germline gives CDR1 MNHNS, CDR2 SASEGT. CDR3 DNA sequence: TGTGCCAGCAGTGAACGGGGCCCTGGAGACCAGCCCCAGCATTTT. It translates to CASSERGPGDQPQHF.

The chain links TRBV6-2 or TRBV6-3 to TRBJ2-2; D may match TRBD1 or TRBD2 (5 bases each). From germline, CDR1 is MNHEY and CDR2 SVGEGT. Deletions cut 7 bases from V and 5 bases from J, with 14 bases between. The CDR3 has 14 amino acids. CDR3 residues: CASKKGRNTGELFF. The DNA for the CDR3 is TGTGCCAGCAAGAAGGGGAGAAATACCGGGGAGCTGTTTTTT.

The gene calls are TRBV19 and TRBJ2-7; TRBD1 is a possible D gene (5 bases). The germline V gene encodes CDR1 LNHDA and CDR2 SQIVND (reference sequence). V shed 5 bases and J shed 1 base, with 9 bases lying between them. The CDR3 has 13 residues. CDR3 bases: TGTGCCAGTAGTCCACGACAGTCCTACGAGCAGTACTTC. It codes for CASSPRQSYEQYF. The whole variable domain, filled in from reference TRBV19 and TRBJ2-7, reads DGGITQSPKYLFRKEGQNVTLSCEQNLNHDAMYWYRQDPGQGLRLIYYSQIVNDFQKGDIAEGYSVSREKKESFPLTVTSAQKNPTAFYLCASSPRQSYEQYFGPGTRLTVT.

The J gene is TRBJ2-1, the V gene TRBV15, with D unresolved. Germline V gene lookup returns CDR1 LNHNV and CDR2 YYDKDF (reference sequence). This CDR3 region has 14 residues. Trimming removed 0 bases from V and 0 bases from J, with 3 bases in between. CDR3 residues: CATSRDPSYNEQFF. CDR3 nucleotide sequence: TGTGCCACCAGCAGAGATCCCTCCTACAATGAGCAGTTCTTC.

The chain combines TRBV20-1 with TRBJ1-1, with 7 bases identical to TRBD1. Trimming took 5 bases from V and 4 from J; bases not matched to a gene: 10. The CDR3 contains 14 residues. The germline V gene has CDR1 DFQATT and CDR2 SNEGSKA (reference sequence). CDR3 coding DNA: TGCAGTGCTTACAACCGACAGGGACGCACTGAAGCTTTCTTT. Its translation is CSAYNRQGRTEAFF.

This clonotype has a handful of counts. The chain has TRBV7-9 and TRBJ1-2; D not resolved. V shed 1 base and J shed 4 bases, with 10 bases lying between them. The germline V gene encodes CDR1 SEHNR and CDR2 FQNEAQ (reference sequence). CDR3 length: 14 residues. In nucleotides, the CDR3 is TGTGCCAGCAGCTTAGGGCGGCCGGTCTATGGCTACACCTTC. This encodes CASSLGRPVYGYTF. Complete variable domain (other parts from reference TRBV7-9 and TRBJ1-2): DTGVSQNPRHKITKRGQNVTFRCDPISEHNRLYWYRQTLGQGPEFLTYFQNEAQLEKSRLLSDRFSAERPKGSFSTLEIQRTEQGDSAMYLCASSLGRPVYGYTFGSGTRLTVV.

The V call is TRBV7-2, the J call TRBJ1-3; TRBD1 matches at 9 bases. V gave up 3 bases and J gave up 5 bases; unmatched junction bases: 8. The V gene's germline CDR1 is SGHTA and CDR2 FQGNSA. The CDR3 loop spans 16 amino acids. Here the CDR3 DNA reads TGTGCCAGCAGCTTTTCGGGACAGGGCATTAGAAACACCATATATTTT. It translates to CASSFSGQGIRNTIYF.

This clonotype has a handful of counts. The chain is built from TRBV7-2 and TRBJ2-1, with 14 nucleotides matching TRBD2. The CDR3 extends over 16 amino acids. V shed 5 bases and J 4 bases; nucleotides not matched to a gene: 4. Germline V CDR1 and CDR2: SGHTA, FQGNSA. The CDR3 DNA follows: TGTGCCAGCAGCCGACTAGCGGGAGGGTCATACAATGAGCAGTTCTTC. As protein: CASSRLAGGSYNEQFF.